This T cell receptor beta chain comes out of a study of radiation and T cells in renal cell carcinoma. Whole-study results and caveats: Pretreatment tumor biopsies were lacking, so baseline clonotypes are unknown.

The CDR3 contains 14 residues. Trimming cost V 5 bases and J 4 bases, with 15 bases left between them. Germline V gene sequence: CDR1 SEHNR, CDR2 FQNEAQ (reference sequence). Data came from immunoSEQ multiplex PCR; TCRdb stores just in-frame clones and leaves some out. The sample shows tens of thousands of clones, about 80% of them seen only once. Points on this clone: Its antigen is still unknown.

Regarding time point: blood 2 weeks post-SBRT. As to treatment: 15 Gy SBRT to primary tumor, nephrectomy 4 weeks later. The sequence was collected from a man aged 55 to 70 with renal cell carcinoma. V gene TRBV7-9 combines with J gene TRBJ2-7; unclear D gene. Material: blood, obtained from a patient whose treatment included radiotherapy and nephrectomy. CDR3 amino acids: CASSRSGRIYEQYV. DNA for the CDR3: TGTGCCAGCAGCCGGAGTGGACGGATTTACGAGCAGTACGTC.